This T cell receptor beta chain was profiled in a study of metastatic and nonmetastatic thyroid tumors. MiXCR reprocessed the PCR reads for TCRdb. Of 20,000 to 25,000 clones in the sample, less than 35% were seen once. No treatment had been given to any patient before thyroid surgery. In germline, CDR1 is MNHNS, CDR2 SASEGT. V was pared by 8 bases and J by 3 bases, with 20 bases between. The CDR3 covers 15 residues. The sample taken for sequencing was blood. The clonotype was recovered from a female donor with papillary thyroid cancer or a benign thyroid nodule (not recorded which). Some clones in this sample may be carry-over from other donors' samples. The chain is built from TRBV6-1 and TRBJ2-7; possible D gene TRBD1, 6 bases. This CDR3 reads CASPMVTGPFYEQYF. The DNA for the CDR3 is TGTGCCAGCCCGATGGTGACAGGACCCTTCTACGAGCAGTACTTC.